The 15 T cell receptor beta chains in this list originate from one sample, sequenced in a study of T cell clonality in common variable immunodeficiency. Using immunoSEQ multiplex PCR, the repertoire was profiled, and TCRdb retains in-frame clones only, with some absent. Altogether tens of thousands of clones were found in the sample, and no singletons occur. Sequences were obtained from peripheral blood mononuclear cells. The receptors originated from a person between 18 and 75 years old in good health.

This clone has at least ten counts. The CDR3 end falls 3 residues outside the read, so it is completed with the germline J gene. The gene calls are TRBV7-8 and TRBJ2-3, with a tentative D call TRBD2 (5 bases). CDR3 size: 15 residues. The germline V gene has CDR1 SGHVS and CDR2 FQNEAQ. Trimming removed 5 bases at V and 6 bases at J, with 18 bases between. CDR3 sequence: CASSPPRLASDTQYF. The sequenced part of the CDR3 DNA is TGTGCCAGCAGCCCCCCCCGGCTAGCATCGGATACG.

This clone was recorded at least ten times. The CDR3 is cut off 3 residues early in the read; its end comes from the germline J gene. The chain joins TRBV20-1 to TRBJ2-1, with TRBD1 matching 7 bases. Germline CDR1 reads DFQATT; CDR2 reads SNEGSKA (reference sequence). The trim removed 6 bases at V and 5 bases at J, leaving 7 bases unmatched. The CDR3 has 13 residues. The CDR3 DNA, read in part, is TGCAGTGCCCAGGGGGAGAGTAACAATGAG. This sequence encodes CSAQGESNNE. In full, the CDR3 reads CSAQGESNNEQFF.

Regarding this clone: Coverage ceases 3 residues before the CDR3 finishes, and the germline J gene fills in the end. This chain uses TRBV5-8 with TRBJ1-5; no reliable D call. Germline CDR1 is SGHTS and CDR2 is YDEGEE. The CDR3 loop spans 14 amino acids. V was cut by 4 bases and J by 2 bases, with 10 bases left in between. The CDR3 is CASSLSIGNQPQHF. Partial CDR3 DNA: TGTGCCAGCAGCCTCAGTATTGGCAATCAGCCC. Supplemented by reference TRBV5-8 and TRBJ1-5, the full variable domain reads EAGVTQSPTHLIKTRGQQATLRCSPISGHTSVYWYQQALGLGLQFLLWYDEGEERNRGNFPPRFSGRQFPNYSSELNVNALELEDSALYLCASSLSIGNQPQHFGDGTRLSIL.

This clone was seen at least ten times. The DNA ends 3 residues before the CDR3 does, and the rest of the CDR3 is filled in from the germline J gene. The chain is built from TRBV7-2 and TRBJ2-2; no clear D. The CDR3 totals 16 residues. Trimming removed 0 bases at V and 7 bases at J, with 15 bases between. Germline V gene sequence: CDR1 SGHTA, CDR2 FQGNSA. Incomplete CDR3 DNA: TGTGCCAGCAGCTTAGCTACGCTCCCAGCTAGCGGGGAG. Amino acid sequence: CASSLATLPASGE. Given in full, the CDR3 is CASSLATLPASGELFF. Full variable domain (remainder filled in from reference TRBV7-2 and TRBJ2-2): GAGVSQSPSNKVTEKGKDVELRCDPISGHTALYWYRQSLGQGLEFLIYFQGNSAPDKSGLPSDRFSAERTGGSVSTLTIQRTQQEDSAVYLCASSLATLPASGELFFGEGSRLTVL.

This clone was counted at least ten times. The CDR3 end is not reached by the read, which stops 3 residues before it; the germline J gene fills it in. The chain uses TRBV28 and TRBJ1-5; maybe TRBD1 (5 bases). Germline loops: CDR1 MDHEN, CDR2 SYDVKM. V was clipped by 5 bases and J by 9 bases, with 17 bases between them. There are 14 residues in the CDR3. Incomplete CDR3 DNA: TGTGCCAGCAGTCCCCGGGGGGTGAAGGTGCCC. It translates to CASSPRGVKVP. The CDR3 as a whole reads CASSPRGVKVPQHF.

In its sample, this clone was seen many times. Read coverage stops 3 residues before the CDR3 terminus; the germline J gene supplies the remainder. This rearrangement joins TRBV20-1 to TRBJ2-2; D might be TRBD2 (6 bases). CDR1 and CDR2 from the germline V gene are DFQATT and SNEGSKA (reference sequence). This CDR3 region has 14 residues. V was shortened by 3 bases and J by 1 base, with 9 bases between the two germline ends. CDR3 sequence: CSARGLMNTGELFF. The sequenced CDR3 bases are TGCAGTGCTAGGGGACTTATGAACACCGGGGAG.

This clone was counted ten times or more. The CDR3 end is not reached by the read, which stops 3 residues before it; the germline J gene fills it in. The chain links TRBV7-9 to TRBJ2-2, with 7 positions matching TRBD2. The CDR3 has 14 amino acids. V shed 6 bases and J 0 bases; nucleotides not matched to a gene: 1. Germline V gene data show CDR1 as SEHNR and CDR2 as FQNEAQ (reference sequence). The DNA read from the CDR3 is TGTGCCAGCAGGGGGGGGACGAACACCGGGGAG. This translates into CASRGGTNTGE. The CDR3 in its entirety is CASRGGTNTGELFF.

This clone was seen repeatedly, ten times or more. The read comes to an end 3 residues before the CDR3 does, leaving the germline J gene to fill in the end. The chain combines TRBV20-1 with TRBJ2-7; D gene unclear. This CDR3 contains 14 residues. Germline CDR1 and CDR2: DFQATT and SNEGSKA (reference sequence). Trimming took off 2 bases at V and 3 bases at J, with 14 bases between the two ends. The sequenced part of the CDR3 DNA is TGCAGTGCTAGAAAGCCCATAACTTTCTACGAG. Translation gives CSARKPITFYE. The full CDR3 sequence reads CSARKPITFYEQYF.

This clone was recorded at least ten times. The read gets to within 3 residues of the CDR3 end, and the germline J gene fills in the rest. V is TRBV5-1 and J is TRBJ2-7; 13 bases line up with TRBD2. Trimming cost V 4 bases and J 3 bases; bases outside gene matches: 4. The V gene's germline CDR1 is SGHRS and CDR2 YFSETQ. The CDR3 contains 15 residues. CDR3 DNA, as far as it was read: TGCGCCAGCAGCATAGGACTAGCGGGAGACTACGAG. Amino acids: CASSIGLAGDYE. The entire CDR3 reads CASSIGLAGDYEQYF.

This clone was seen repeatedly, ten times or more. The DNA ends 3 residues before the CDR3 does, and the rest of the CDR3 is filled in from the germline J gene. The chain has TRBV11-2 and TRBJ1-5; no reliable D call. The ends were cut back, 0 bases at V and 5 bases at J, with 5 bases in the middle. This CDR3 contains 13 residues. Germline V lookup: CDR1 SGHAT, CDR2 FQNNGV. CDR3 sequence: CASSLDRDQPQHF. CDR3 DNA (partial): TGTGCCAGCAGCTTAGATCGGGATCAGCCC.

Turning to this clone: The observed sequence ends 3 residues before the CDR3 terminus, with the missing tail filled in from the germline J gene. This chain links TRBV30 with TRBJ1-2; the D is unclear. The germline CDR1 and CDR2 sequences are GTSNPN and SVGIG (reference sequence). The CDR3 length is 15 residues. CDR3 sequence reads: CAWSGRGLDYNDYTF. The CDR3 DNA, read in part, is TGTGCCTGGAGTGGGAGAGGACTGGATTACAATGAC.

This clone appeared many times. The missing CDR3 end, 3 residues past where the read stops, is filled in from the germline J gene. The chain combines TRBV28 with TRBJ2-7; 11 bases are a match to TRBD2. Germline V gives CDR1 MDHEN, CDR2 SYDVKM. Unmatched junction bases numbered 1, after V lost 4 bases and J lost 2 bases. There are 14 residues in the CDR3. The CDR3: CASSWGLAAYEQYF. The sequenced CDR3 bases are TGTGCCAGCAGTTGGGGACTAGCGGCCTACGAG.

The table lists this clone with many counts. The read is 3 residues too short to cover the CDR3 end, so that end is filled in from the germline J gene. The J gene is TRBJ2-7, the V gene TRBV20-1; D could derive from TRBD1 or TRBD2 (7 bases each). The CDR3 extends over 14 amino acids. V dropped 5 bases and J dropped 3 bases, with 17 bases sitting between them. CDR1 DFQATT and CDR2 SNEGSKA come from the germline V gene (reference sequence). The CDR3 bases that were read are TGCAGTGCTCGACAGGGAGGGTCGAGCTACGAG. Amino acid sequence: CSARQGGSSYE. The CDR3 as a whole reads CSARQGGSSYEQYF.

At least ten counts were recorded for this clone. The read terminates 3 residues ahead of where the CDR3 ends, so the germline J gene completes it. The rearrangement links TRBV18 to TRBJ1-2; 9 nucleotides line up with TRBD1. Germline V gives CDR1 KGHSH, CDR2 LQKENI. With 5 bases clipped from V and 0 bases from J, the junction kept 4 bases outside the gene matches. The CDR3 runs to 15 residues. The CDR3 here is CASSADRGANYGYTF. The CDR3 bases that were read are TGTGCCAGCTCAGCGGACAGGGGAGCTAACTATGGC.

This clone was seen many times. The CDR3 end lies 3 residues beyond the end of the read and is filled in from the germline J gene. The chain carries TRBV11-2 and TRBJ2-7; D may be TRBD1 (6 bases). Germline V gene data show CDR1 as SGHAT and CDR2 as FQNNGV. Between the trimmed V and J ends, which lost 5 bases and 2 bases, there was a span of 13 bases. This CDR3 is 14 amino acids long. CDR3 region: CASSDRSGAYEQYF. CDR3 bases read: TGTGCCAGCAGCGACAGGTCAGGAGCCTACGAG. Full variable domain (rest looked up from reference TRBV11-2 and TRBJ2-7): EAGVAQSPRYKIIEKRQSVAFWCNPISGHATLYWYQQILGQGPKLLIQFQNNGVVDDSQLPKDRFSAERLKGVDSTLKIQPAKLEDSAVYLCASSDRSGAYEQYFGPGTRLTVT.